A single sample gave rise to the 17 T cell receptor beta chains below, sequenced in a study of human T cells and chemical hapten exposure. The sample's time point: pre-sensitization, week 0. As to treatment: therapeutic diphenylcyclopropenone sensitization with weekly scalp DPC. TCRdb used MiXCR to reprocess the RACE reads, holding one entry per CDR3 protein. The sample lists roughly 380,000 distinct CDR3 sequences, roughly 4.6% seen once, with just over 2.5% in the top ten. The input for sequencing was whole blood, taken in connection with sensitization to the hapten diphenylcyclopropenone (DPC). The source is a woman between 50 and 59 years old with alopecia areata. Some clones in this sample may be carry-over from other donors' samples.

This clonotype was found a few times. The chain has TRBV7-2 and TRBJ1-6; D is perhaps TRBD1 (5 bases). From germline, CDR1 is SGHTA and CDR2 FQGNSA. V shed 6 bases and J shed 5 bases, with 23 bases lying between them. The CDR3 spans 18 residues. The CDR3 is CASSLIVGAGQNNSPLHF. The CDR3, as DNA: TGTGCCAGCAGTCTTATCGTTGGGGCAGGTCAAAATAATTCACCCCTCCACTTT.

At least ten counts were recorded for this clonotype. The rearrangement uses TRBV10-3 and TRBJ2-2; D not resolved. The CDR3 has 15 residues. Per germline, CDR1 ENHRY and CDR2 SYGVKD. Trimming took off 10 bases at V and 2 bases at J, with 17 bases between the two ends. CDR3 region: CATYLGQPNTGELFF. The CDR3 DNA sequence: TGTGCCACCTACCTAGGGCAACCAAACACCGGGGAGCTGTTTTTT.

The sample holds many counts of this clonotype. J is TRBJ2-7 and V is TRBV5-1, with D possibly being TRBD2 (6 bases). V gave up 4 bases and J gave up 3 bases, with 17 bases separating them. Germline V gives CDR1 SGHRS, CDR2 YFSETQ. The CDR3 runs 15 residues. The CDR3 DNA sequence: TGCGCCAGCAGCCCAATGAGGGAGGCCCTCTACGAGCAGTACTTC. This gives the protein CASSPMREALYEQYF.

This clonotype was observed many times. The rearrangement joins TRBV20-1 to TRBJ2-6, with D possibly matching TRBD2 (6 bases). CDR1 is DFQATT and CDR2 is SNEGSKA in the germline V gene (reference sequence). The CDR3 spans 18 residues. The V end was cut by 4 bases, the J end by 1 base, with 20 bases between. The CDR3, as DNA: TGCAGTGCTACAGGTAGGGACTGTTCGAATTCTGGGGCCAACGTCCTGACTTTC. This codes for CSATGRDCSNSGANVLTF.

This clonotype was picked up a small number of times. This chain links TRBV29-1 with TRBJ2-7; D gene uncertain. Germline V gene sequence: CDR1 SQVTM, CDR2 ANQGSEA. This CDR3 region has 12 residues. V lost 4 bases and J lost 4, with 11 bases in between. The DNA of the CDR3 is TGCAGCGTTGGTCCCTCCGAATACGAGCAGTACTTC. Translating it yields CSVGPSEYEQYF.

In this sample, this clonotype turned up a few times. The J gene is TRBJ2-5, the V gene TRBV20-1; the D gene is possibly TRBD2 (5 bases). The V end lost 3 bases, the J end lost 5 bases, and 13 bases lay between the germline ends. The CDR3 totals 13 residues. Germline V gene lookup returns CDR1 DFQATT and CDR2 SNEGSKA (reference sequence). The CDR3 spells CSASPLVSETQYF. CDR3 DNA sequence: TGCAGTGCTAGCCCACTAGTTTCGGAGACCCAGTACTTC.

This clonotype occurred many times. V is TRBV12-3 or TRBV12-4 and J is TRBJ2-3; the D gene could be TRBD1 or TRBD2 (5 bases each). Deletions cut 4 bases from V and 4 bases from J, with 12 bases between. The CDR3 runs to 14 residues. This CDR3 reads CASSSTGPSDTQYF. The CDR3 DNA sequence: TGTGCCAGCAGTTCCACGGGGCCCTCAGATACGCAGTATTTT.

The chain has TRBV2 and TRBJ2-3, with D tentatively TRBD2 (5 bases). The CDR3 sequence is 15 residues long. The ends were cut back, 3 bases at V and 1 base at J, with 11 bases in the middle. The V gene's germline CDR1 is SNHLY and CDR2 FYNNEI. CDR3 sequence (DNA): TGTGCCAGCAGTGATTCAAGCGGACGCACAGATACGCAGTATTTT. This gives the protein CASSDSSGRTDTQYF.

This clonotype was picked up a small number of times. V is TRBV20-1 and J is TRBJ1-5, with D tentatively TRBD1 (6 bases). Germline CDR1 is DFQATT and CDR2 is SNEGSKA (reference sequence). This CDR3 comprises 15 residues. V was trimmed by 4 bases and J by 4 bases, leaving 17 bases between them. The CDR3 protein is CSATLGGARNQPQHF. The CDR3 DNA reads TGCAGTGCTACTTTGGGGGGGGCGCGGAATCAGCCCCAGCATTTT.

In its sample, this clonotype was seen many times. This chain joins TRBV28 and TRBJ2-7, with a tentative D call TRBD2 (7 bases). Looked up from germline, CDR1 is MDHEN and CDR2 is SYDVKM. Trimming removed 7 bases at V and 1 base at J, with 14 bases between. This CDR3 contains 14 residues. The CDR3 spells CASTPQGGSYEQYF. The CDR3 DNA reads TGTGCCAGCACCCCACAGGGAGGGTCCTACGAGCAGTACTTC.

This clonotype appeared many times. The CDR3 spells CASLASYEQYF. CDR3 nucleotide sequence: TGTGCCAGCCTTGCTTCCTACGAGCAGTACTTC. The chain carries TRBV5-5 and TRBJ2-7; D call uncertain. The V gene's germline CDR1 is SGHKS and CDR2 YYEKEE (reference sequence). CDR3 length: 11 residues. The V end lost 7 bases, the J end lost 1 base, and 6 bases lay between the germline ends.

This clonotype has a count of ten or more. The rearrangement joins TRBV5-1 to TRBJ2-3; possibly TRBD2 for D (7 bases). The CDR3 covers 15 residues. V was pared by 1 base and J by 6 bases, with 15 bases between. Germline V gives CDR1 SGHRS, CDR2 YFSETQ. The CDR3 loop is CASSLLGGPGDTQYF. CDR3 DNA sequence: TGCGCCAGCAGCTTGCTGGGGGGGCCAGGGGATACGCAGTATTTT.

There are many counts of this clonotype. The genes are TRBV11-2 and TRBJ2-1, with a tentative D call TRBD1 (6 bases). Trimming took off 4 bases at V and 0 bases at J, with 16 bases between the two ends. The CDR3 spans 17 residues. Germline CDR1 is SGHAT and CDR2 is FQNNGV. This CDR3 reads CASSSVSQGSSYNEQFF. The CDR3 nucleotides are TGTGCCAGCAGCTCCGTATCTCAGGGGAGCTCCTACAATGAGCAGTTCTTC.

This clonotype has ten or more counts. CDR3: CSVTGISGANVLTF. The CDR3 coding sequence is TGCAGCGTGACGGGCATCTCTGGGGCCAACGTCCTGACTTTC. The chain employs TRBV29-1 and TRBJ2-6; D is undetermined. V shed 6 bases and J shed 0 bases, with 9 bases lying between them. Germline CDR1 SQVTM, CDR2 ANQGSEA. CDR3 size: 14 residues.

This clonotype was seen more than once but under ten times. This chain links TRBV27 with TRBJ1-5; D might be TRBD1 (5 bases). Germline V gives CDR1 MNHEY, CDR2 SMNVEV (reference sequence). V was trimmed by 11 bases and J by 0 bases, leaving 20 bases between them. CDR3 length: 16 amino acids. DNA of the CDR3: TGTGCCTCGAGGGGCAGGGTGGGTGATAGCAATCAGCCCCAGCATTTT. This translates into CASRGRVGDSNQPQHF.

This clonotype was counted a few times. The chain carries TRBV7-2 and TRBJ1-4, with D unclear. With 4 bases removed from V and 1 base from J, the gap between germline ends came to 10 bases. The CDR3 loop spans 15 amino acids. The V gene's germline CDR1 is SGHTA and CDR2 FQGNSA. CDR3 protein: CASSSRRGTNEKLFF. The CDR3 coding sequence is TGTGCCAGCAGCTCCCGGCGGGGAACTAATGAAAAACTGTTTTTT.

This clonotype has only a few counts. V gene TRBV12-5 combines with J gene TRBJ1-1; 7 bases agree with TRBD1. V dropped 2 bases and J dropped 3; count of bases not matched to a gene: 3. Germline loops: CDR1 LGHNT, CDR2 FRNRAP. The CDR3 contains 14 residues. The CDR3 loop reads CASGLTGADTEAFF. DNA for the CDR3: TGTGCTAGTGGTTTGACAGGGGCTGACACTGAAGCTTTCTTT. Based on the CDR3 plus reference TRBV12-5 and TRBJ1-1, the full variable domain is DARVTQTPRHKVTEMGQEVTMRCQPILGHNTVFWYRQTMMQGLELLAYFRNRAPLDDSGMPKDRFSAEMPDATLATLKIQPSEPRDSAVYFCASGLTGADTEAFFGQGTRLTVV.